A single sample gave rise to the 2 T cell receptor beta chains below, sequenced in a study of metastatic and nonmetastatic thyroid tumors. TCRdb re-called the PCR reads through MiXCR. Counted here are about 28,000 clones, roughly 19% occurring once; the ten biggest clones make up approximately 40%. Thyroid surgery had not been preceded by any treatment in any patient. Sequenced input: blood. The source is a female donor with papillary thyroid cancer or a benign thyroid nodule (not recorded which). Some clones in this sample may be carry-over from other donors' samples.

For this clone: Because it lacks the conserved phenylalanine or tryptophan at the end, this CDR3 is likely a read error. CDR3 nucleotide sequence: TGTGCCAGTAGTTCTACCCTCTACAATGGGCAGTTCTAC. Translating gives CASSSTLYNGQFY. This chain joins TRBV19 and TRBJ2-1, with D hard to call. From germline, CDR1 is LNHDA and CDR2 SQIVND (reference sequence). The CDR3 extends over 13 amino acids.

Written as DNA, the CDR3 is TGTGCCTGGAGCGTAATGGACGAGCAGTACTTC. Protein product: CAWSVMDEQYF. This chain connects TRBV30 to TRBJ2-7; D is unresolved. The CDR3 has 11 residues. Germline V CDR1 and CDR2: GTSNPN, SVGIG (reference sequence). V lost 3 bases to trimming and J lost 5 bases, with 8 bases between them. The variable domain in full, with the rest retrieved from reference TRBV30 and TRBJ2-7, is SQTIHQWPATLVQPVGSPLSLECTVEGTSNPNLYWYRQAAGRGLQLLFYSVGIGQISSEVPQNLSASRPQDRQFILSSKKLLLSDSGFYLCAWSVMDEQYFGPGTRLTVT.